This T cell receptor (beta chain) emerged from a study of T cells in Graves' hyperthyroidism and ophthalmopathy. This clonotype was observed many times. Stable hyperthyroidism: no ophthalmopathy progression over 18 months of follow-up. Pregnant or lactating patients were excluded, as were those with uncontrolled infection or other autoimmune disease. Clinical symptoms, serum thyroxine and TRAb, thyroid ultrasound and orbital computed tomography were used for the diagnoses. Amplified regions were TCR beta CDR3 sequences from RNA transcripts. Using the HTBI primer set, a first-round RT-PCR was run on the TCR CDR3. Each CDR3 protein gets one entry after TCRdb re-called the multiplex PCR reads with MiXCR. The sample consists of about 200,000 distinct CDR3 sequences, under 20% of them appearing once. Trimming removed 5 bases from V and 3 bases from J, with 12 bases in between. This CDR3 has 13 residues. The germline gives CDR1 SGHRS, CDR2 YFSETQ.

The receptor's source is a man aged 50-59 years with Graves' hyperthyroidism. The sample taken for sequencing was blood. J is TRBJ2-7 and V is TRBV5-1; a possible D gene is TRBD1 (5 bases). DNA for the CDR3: TGCGCCAGCAGTCAGCAGGGTGACTACGAGCAGTACTTC. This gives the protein CASSQQGDYEQYF.